This T cell receptor (beta chain) was identified during a study of blood T cell repertoires in COVID-19. The V gene's germline CDR1 is SGHNT and CDR2 YYREEE (reference sequence). CDR3 length: 14 amino acids. Trimming at V came to 5 bases and at J to 5 bases, leaving 6 bases not matched to a gene. Profiling relied on immunoSEQ multiplex PCR, and the TCRdb table lists in-frame clones only, not all of them. The data hold 360,000 or so clones, with around 83% observed a single time. The chain has TRBV5-4 and TRBJ2-1; TRBD2 aligns across 8 bases. Sequencing was carried out using PBMCs or T cells enriched from blood (not recorded which). The source of this sequence is a woman in her forties or fifties who had recovered from COVID-19. This chain's CDR3 is CASSFGLADNEQFF. In DNA, the CDR3 is TGTGCCAGCAGTTTTGGACTAGCCGACAATGAGCAGTTCTTC.